The text below deals with one TCR beta chain. The entry originates in a study of blood T cell repertoires in COVID-19. The germline CDR1 and CDR2 sequences are SEHNR and FQNEAQ (reference sequence). This CDR3 region has 14 residues. V dropped 3 bases and J dropped 9; count of bases not matched to a gene: 5. Produced via immunoSEQ multiplex PCR; TCRdb's table is partial and in-frame only. This sample has under 130,000 clones, with 81% found just once. The sample was peripheral blood. This clonotype was obtained from a woman in her 70s with acute or convalescent COVID-19. This chain connects TRBV7-9 to TRBJ2-1, with TRBD2 matching 10 bases. In nucleotides, the CDR3 is TGTGCCAGCAGCTTCAGCGGGGGGGCGGGTGAGCAGTTCTTC. The encoded protein is CASSFSGGAGEQFF.